Following are 27 T cell receptor beta chains from one sample sequenced in a study of shared clonotypes between healthy human individuals. Generated by immunoSEQ multiplex PCR, the TCRdb table keeps only in-frame clones and is missing some. This sample carries 2 million to 2.5 million clones, about 90% of them seen once, and the ten largest clones take 0.37%. Sequencing was done on a sample of naive CD4+ T cells from PBMCs. Described subset: CD45RA+ positively selected. The source of these receptors is a man aged 18 to 29 in good health. Some clones in this sample may be carry-over from other donors' samples.

The chain joins TRBV11-2 to TRBJ2-3; 7 bases align to TRBD2. Germline V CDR1 and CDR2: SGHAT, FQNNGV. This CDR3 contains 17 residues. The V gene end was trimmed by 5 bases and the J gene end by 2 bases; junction bases not matched to a gene: 13. The CDR3 nucleotides read TGTGCCAGCAGCCGAAAGAACCAGCGGGGCCACACAGATACGCAGTATTTT. Translated, it gives CASSRKNQRGHTDTQYF.

The chain has TRBV15 and TRBJ2-5; 7 nucleotides align to TRBD1. V lost 1 base to trimming and J lost 5 bases; unmatched junction nucleotides: 4. Germline CDR1 LNHNV, CDR2 YYDKDF (reference sequence). The CDR3 runs to 14 residues. The CDR3 sequence: CATSRVQGTETQYF. As DNA, the CDR3 is TGTGCCACCAGCAGAGTACAGGGGACGGAGACCCAGTACTTC.

As for this clone: Distinct nucleotide sequences in the sample also encode this CDR3. The chain has TRBV13 and TRBJ2-7; D not certain. Per the germline V gene, CDR1 is PRHDT and CDR2 is FYEKMQ (reference sequence). V lost 5 bases to trimming and J lost 0 bases, with 8 bases between them. This CDR3 contains 13 residues. In nucleotides, the CDR3 is TGTGCCAGCAGCCTTCGGAACTCCTACGAGCAGTACTTC. This codes for CASSLRNSYEQYF.

The table lists this clone with a count of one. This chain connects TRBV18 to TRBJ1-1; 9 bases match TRBD1. The CDR3 contains 15 residues. Germline V gene lookup returns CDR1 KGHSH and CDR2 LQKENI. V was pared by 10 bases and J by 5 bases, with 14 bases of the junction left unmatched. The CDR3 region is CATPTSGDRVTEAFF. DNA of the CDR3: TGTGCCACCCCAACCTCTGGGGACAGGGTAACTGAAGCTTTCTTT.

The chain recombines TRBV7-2 with TRBJ2-5, with a weak D call TRBD1 (5 bases). Germline V gives CDR1 SGHTA, CDR2 FQGNSA. Trimming removed 1 base from V and 5 bases from J, with 14 bases in between. CDR3 size: 15 residues. CDR3 in amino acids: CASSLGAGSDETQYF. CDR3 nucleotides: TGTGCCAGCAGCTTAGGGGCAGGGTCTGACGAGACCCAGTACTTC.

In regard to this clone: The sample holds other DNA sequences that translate to the same CDR3. CDR3 loop: CASSLTGRNEKLFF. The CDR3, as DNA: TGCGCCAGCAGCTTGACCGGGCGAAATGAAAAACTGTTTTTT. The chain combines TRBV5-1 with TRBJ1-4; D gene ambiguous. Trimming shortened V by 1 base and J by 5 bases, and 9 bases separated the two germline ends. Germline CDR1 is SGHRS and CDR2 is YFSETQ. This CDR3 has 14 amino acids.

This sequence joins TRBV6-4 and TRBJ1-4, with 8 bases lining up with TRBD1. Germline V gives CDR1 MRHNA, CDR2 SNTAGT. The CDR3 loop spans 16 amino acids. V was pared by 7 bases and J by 6 bases, with 13 bases of the junction left unmatched. CDR3 DNA: TGTGCCAGCACAGGACAGGGAGGGTTCGTCCATGAAAAACTGTTTTTT. Protein product: CASTGQGGFVHEKLFF.

The rearrangement links TRBV18 to TRBJ2-3; perhaps TRBD2 as D (5 bases). This CDR3 region has 14 residues. The ends were cut back, 3 bases at V and 9 bases at J, with 16 bases in the middle. Germline CDR1 is KGHSH and CDR2 is LQKENI. The CDR3 sequence: CASSPTGREVTQYF. The CDR3 DNA reads TGTGCCAGCTCACCCACGGGGAGAGAGGTCACGCAGTATTTT.

Turning to this clone: At the DNA level, this CDR3 is encoded by other sequences in the same sample as well. The chain has TRBV5-1 and TRBJ1-4; D ambiguous. This CDR3 is 13 amino acids long. Germline V gives CDR1 SGHRS, CDR2 YFSETQ. The germline V and J ends were trimmed by 4 bases and 2 bases, with 6 bases remaining between them. CDR3 sequence reads: CASSRDTNEKLFF. As DNA, the CDR3 is TGCGCCAGCAGCCGGGATACTAATGAAAAACTGTTTTTT.

V is TRBV10-1 and J is TRBJ2-1; 14 positions agree with TRBD2. The CDR3 is 15 residues long. V trimming: 2 bases; J trimming: 7 bases; junction bases outside the gene matches: 1. Germline CDR1 and CDR2: WNHNN and SYGVQD (reference sequence). The CDR3, as DNA: TGCGCCAGCAGTGAGGGGACTAGCGGGAGTAATGAGCAGTTCTTC. Its translation: CASSEGTSGSNEQFF.

The V gene is TRBV4-3, the J gene TRBJ2-5; D not resolved. V lost 0 bases, J lost 4 bases, and 6 bases lay in between. CDR1 and CDR2 (germline): LGHNA, YSLEER. The CDR3 has 13 amino acids. The CDR3 loop reads CASSQDDGETQYF. Here the CDR3 DNA reads TGCGCCAGCAGCCAAGACGACGGAGAGACCCAGTACTTC.

This chain connects TRBV4-2 to TRBJ2-5, with TRBD2 as a possible D gene (6 bases). Per germline, CDR1 LGHNA and CDR2 YNFKEQ. The CDR3 totals 17 residues. Trimming shortened V by 1 base and J by 5 bases, and 20 bases separated the two germline ends. The CDR3 loop reads CASSQVMAGLRLETQYF. For the CDR3, the DNA is TGTGCCAGCAGCCAAGTTATGGCGGGACTCAGGTTGGAGACCCAGTACTTC.

This chain links TRBV5-1 with TRBJ1-3; D gene uncertain. Trimming stripped 0 bases from V and 6 bases from J, with 10 bases between. The CDR3 contains 14 residues. Germline CDR1 reads SGHRS; CDR2 reads YFSETQ. The CDR3 protein is CASSLGGSENTIYF. As DNA, the CDR3 is TGCGCCAGCAGCTTGGGGGGATCGGAAAACACCATATATTTT.

The V and J genes are TRBV7-3 and TRBJ2-7, with 9 bases identical to TRBD2. Per germline, CDR1 SGHTA and CDR2 FQGTGA. Unmatched junction bases numbered 9, after V lost 5 bases and J lost 4 bases. This CDR3 is 15 amino acids long. CDR3 bases: TGTGCCAGCAGCATGACTAGCGGACCCTTTTACGAGCAGTACTTC. This sequence encodes CASSMTSGPFYEQYF. Variable domain in full (rest from reference TRBV7-3 and TRBJ2-7): GAGVSQTPSNKVTEKGKYVELRCDPISGHTALYWYRQSLGQGPEFLIYFQGTGAADDSGLPNDRFFAVRPEGSVSTLKIQRTERGDSAVYLCASSMTSGPFYEQYFGPGTRLTVT.

This clone came up once. The V gene is TRBV4-2, the J gene TRBJ1-1; TRBD1 is a possible D gene (5 bases). CDR1 and CDR2 from the germline V gene are LGHNA and YNFKEQ. The CDR3 totals 14 residues. With 5 bases removed from V and 0 bases from J, the gap between germline ends came to 10 bases. CDR3 in DNA: TGTGCCAGCAGCTTGGGGCGGCTGAACACTGAAGCTTTCTTT. This translates into CASSLGRLNTEAFF.

V is TRBV27 and J is TRBJ1-5, with D possibly matching TRBD1 (6 bases). The V end was cut by 4 bases, the J end by 4 bases, with 8 bases between. Germline lookup yields CDR1 MNHEY and CDR2 SMNVEV (reference sequence). The CDR3 has 13 amino acids. This CDR3 reads CASSSDRNQPQHF. The CDR3 DNA is TGTGCCAGCAGTTCCGACAGGAATCAGCCCCAGCATTTT.

The chain couples TRBV5-1 to TRBJ2-1; D not certain. Deletions cut 3 bases from V and 0 bases from J, with 16 bases between. The germline CDR1 and CDR2 sequences are SGHRS and YFSETQ. The CDR3 sequence is 17 residues long. The CDR3 region has the DNA TGCGCCAGCAGCTCTGGCGTTGGCACCCACTCCTACAATGAGCAGTTCTTC. Protein product: CASSSGVGTHSYNEQFF.

The chain uses TRBV2 and TRBJ2-2; D ambiguous. Trimming removed 5 bases from V and 4 bases from J, with 5 bases in between. Germline CDR1 SNHLY, CDR2 FYNNEI. The CDR3 runs to 12 residues. The CDR3 is CASSTVTGELFF. The CDR3 region has the DNA TGTGCCAGCAGTACGGTCACCGGGGAGCTGTTTTTT.

This clone was recorded only once. This sequence joins TRBV6-5 and TRBJ2-7; the D is unclear. Germline V gene lookup returns CDR1 MNHEY and CDR2 SVGAGI. V lost 2 bases and J lost 5, with 10 bases in between. The CDR3 has 13 residues. DNA for the CDR3: TGTGCCAGCAGTTACACGCTGAATAACGAGCAGTACTTC. This translates into CASSYTLNNEQYF.

The rearrangement links TRBV9 to TRBJ2-2; no definite D call. Trimming pared 3 bases from V and 1 base from J, leaving 10 bases between. Germline CDR1 reads SGDLS; CDR2 reads YYNGEE. The length of the CDR3 is 15 residues. The CDR3 is CASSAPDGNTGELFF. The CDR3 region has the DNA TGTGCCAGCAGCGCACCCGATGGGAACACCGGGGAGCTGTTTTTT.

A note on this clone: The sample carries other DNA sequences with the same CDR3. The chain couples TRBV28 to TRBJ1-2, with a possible D match to TRBD1 (6 bases). CDR1 and CDR2 from the germline V gene are MDHEN and SYDVKM. The CDR3 runs to 13 residues. V dropped 6 bases and J dropped 2 bases, with 10 bases sitting between them. The CDR3 DNA is TGTGCCAGCAGCCCTGACAGGAACTATGGCTACACCTTC. Translation: CASSPDRNYGYTF.

The chain carries TRBV28 and TRBJ1-5; the D gene is possibly TRBD1 (5 bases). This CDR3 contains 13 residues. Germline CDR1 and CDR2: MDHEN and SYDVKM. V was trimmed by 8 bases and J by 10 bases, leaving 18 bases between them. CDR3 sequence (DNA): TGTGCCAGCGCTCCTCCCGGGGCTCGACCCCAGCATTTT. It yields the protein CASAPPGARPQHF.

V is TRBV28 and J is TRBJ2-1, with D possibly matching TRBD1 (6 bases). The CDR3 has 11 residues. CDR1 is MDHEN and CDR2 is SYDVKM in the germline V gene. V shed 6 bases and J shed 10 bases, with 10 bases lying between them. Written as DNA, the CDR3 is TGTGCCAGCAGGCTCCAGGGGGAGCAGTTCTTC. It specifies CASRLQGEQFF.

The chain uses TRBV5-4 and TRBJ2-6, with TRBD1 matching 7 bases. V was clipped by 4 bases and J by 1 base; unmatched bases: 5. Germline V gene data show CDR1 as SGHNT and CDR2 as YYREEE (reference sequence). The CDR3 sequence is 16 residues long. The CDR3: CASSGQQGSGANVLTF. As DNA, the CDR3 is TGTGCCAGCAGCGGACAACAGGGGTCTGGGGCCAACGTCCTGACTTTC.

The V call is TRBV5-1, the J call TRBJ2-7; D possibly matches TRBD1 or TRBD2 (5 bases each). Trimming stripped 0 bases from V and 3 bases from J, with 10 bases between. This CDR3 spans 14 amino acids. CDR1 is SGHRS, CDR2 YFSETQ, per germline. Here the CDR3 reads CASSLEGTHYEQYF. The DNA of the CDR3 is TGCGCCAGCAGCTTGGAAGGGACCCACTACGAGCAGTACTTC.

V is TRBV5-5 and J is TRBJ2-5, with D unclear. The CDR3 loop spans 15 amino acids. Trimming shortened V by 4 bases and J by 0 bases, and 13 bases separated the two germline ends. Germline CDR1 reads SGHKS; CDR2 reads YYEKEE (reference sequence). The CDR3 DNA follows: TGTGCCAGCAGCGGACGGTCGTACAACCAAGAGACCCAGTACTTC. This translates into CASSGRSYNQETQYF.

This sequence joins TRBV29-1 and TRBJ2-1; TRBD2 matches 7 bases. The germline gives CDR1 SQVTM, CDR2 ANQGSEA. The CDR3 extends over 13 amino acids. The trim removed 7 bases at V and 0 bases at J, leaving 3 bases unmatched. The CDR3 loop is CSGGGGSYNEQFF. CDR3 nucleotides: TGCAGCGGGGGGGGTGGCTCCTACAATGAGCAGTTCTTC.